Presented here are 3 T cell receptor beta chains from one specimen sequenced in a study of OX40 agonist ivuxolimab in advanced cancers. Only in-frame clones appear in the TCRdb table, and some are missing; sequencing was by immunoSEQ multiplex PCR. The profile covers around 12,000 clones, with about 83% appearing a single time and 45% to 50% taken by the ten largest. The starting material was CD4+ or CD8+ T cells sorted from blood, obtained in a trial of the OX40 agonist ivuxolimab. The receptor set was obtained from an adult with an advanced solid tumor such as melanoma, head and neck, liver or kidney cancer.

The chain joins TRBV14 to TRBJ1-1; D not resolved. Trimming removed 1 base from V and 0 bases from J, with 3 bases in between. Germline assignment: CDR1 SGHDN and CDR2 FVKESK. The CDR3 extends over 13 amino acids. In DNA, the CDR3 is TGTGCCAGCAGCCAAGTTTTGAACACTGAAGCTTTCTTT. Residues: CASSQVLNTEAFF. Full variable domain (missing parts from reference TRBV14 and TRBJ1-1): EAGVTQFPSHSVIEKGQTVTLRCDPISGHDNLYWYRRVMGKEIKFLLHFVKESKQDESGMPNNRFLAERTGGTYSTLKVQPAELEDSGVYFCASSQVLNTEAFFGQGTRLTVV.

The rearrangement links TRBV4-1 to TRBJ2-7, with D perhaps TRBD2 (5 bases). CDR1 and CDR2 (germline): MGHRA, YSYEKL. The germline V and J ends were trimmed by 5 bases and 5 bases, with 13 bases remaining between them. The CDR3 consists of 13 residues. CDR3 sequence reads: CASSREPNHEQYF. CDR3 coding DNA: TGCGCCAGCAGCAGGGAGCCCAACCACGAGCAGTACTTC.

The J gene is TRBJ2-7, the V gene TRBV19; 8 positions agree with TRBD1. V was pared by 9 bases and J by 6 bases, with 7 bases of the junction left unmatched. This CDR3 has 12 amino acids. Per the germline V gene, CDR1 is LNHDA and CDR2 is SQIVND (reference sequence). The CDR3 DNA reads TGTGCCAGCCGACAGGGGATGGGCGAGCAGTACTTC. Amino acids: CASRQGMGEQYF.